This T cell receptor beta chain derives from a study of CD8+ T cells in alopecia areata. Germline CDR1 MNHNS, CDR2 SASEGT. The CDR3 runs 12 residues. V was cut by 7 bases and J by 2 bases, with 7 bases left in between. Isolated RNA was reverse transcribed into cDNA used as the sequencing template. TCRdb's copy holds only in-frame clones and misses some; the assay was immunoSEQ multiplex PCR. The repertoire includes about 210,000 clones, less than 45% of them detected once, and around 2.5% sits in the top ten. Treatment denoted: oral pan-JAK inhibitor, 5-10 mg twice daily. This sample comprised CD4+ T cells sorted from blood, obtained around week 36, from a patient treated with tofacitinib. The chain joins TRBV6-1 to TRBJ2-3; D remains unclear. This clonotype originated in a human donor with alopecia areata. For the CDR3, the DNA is TGTGCCAGCAAGGGATCCACAGATACGCAGTATTTT. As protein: CASKGSTDTQYF.